The clone carrying this TCR beta chain occurred a few times. What it binds is not known. The record originates from a study of T cells in Graves' hyperthyroidism and ophthalmopathy. Overall study: At initial diagnosis, before any treatment had begun, peripheral blood was obtained. The study, taken as a whole, reports: Clonotypes that were expanded in thyroid above 0.001 mostly appeared in blood too.

A patient was excluded if there was uncontrolled infection, other autoimmune disease, pregnancy or lactation. Amplified regions were TCR beta CDR3 sequences from RNA transcripts. Researchers ran a first-round RT-PCR on the TCR CDR3 using the HTBI primer set. MiXCR was run by TCRdb on the multiplex PCR reads, yielding one entry per CDR3 protein. Here the sample spans 500,000 or so distinct CDR3 sequences, about 15% being singletons. V was clipped by 4 bases and J by 11 bases; unmatched bases: 7. From germline, CDR1 is LNHDA and CDR2 SQIVND (reference sequence). The CDR3 is 12 residues long. The TCR originated in a woman aged 30 to 39 with Graves' ophthalmopathy. Sequencing used blood. This chain uses TRBV19 with TRBJ1-1; TRBD1 matches 7 bases. The CDR3 DNA reads as TGTGCCAGTAGTACCAGGGGGGGGAGCGCTTTCTTT. It specifies CASSTRGGSAFF.